These 22 T cell receptor beta chains were all obtained from the same sample, sequenced in a study of CD8+CD57+ T cells in acquired aplastic anemia. The template for TCR beta VDJ and CDR3 sequence profiling was genomic DNA. TCRdb ran MiXCR on the reads and lists one entry per CDR3 protein. The sample records 150,000 to 200,000 distinct CDR3 sequences, 45% to 55% being singletons. Patients who underwent sequencing had shown CD8+CD57+ cell expansion by flow cytometry. Sequencing used sorted CD4+, CD8+, or CD8+CD57+ T cells (not recorded which) from PBMCs. The receptors were sampled from a human donor with aplastic anemia.

There are many counts of this clonotype. The V gene is TRBV20-1, the J gene TRBJ1-2; the match to TRBD1 covers 8 bases. The trim removed 5 bases at V and 4 bases at J, leaving 9 bases unmatched. The CDR3 extends over 14 amino acids. CDR1 DFQATT and CDR2 SNEGSKA come from the germline V gene (reference sequence). The CDR3 here is CSAVDRGVSYGYTF. CDR3 sequence (DNA): TGCAGTGCTGTCGACAGGGGCGTCTCCTATGGCTACACCTTC.

The chain has TRBV29-1 and TRBJ1-1; D unclear. Germline CDR1 reads SQVTM; CDR2 reads ANQGSEA. The CDR3 length is 13 residues. V was trimmed by 4 bases and J by 4 bases, leaving 13 bases between them. Here the CDR3 DNA reads TGCAGCGTTGCCAGCGGGTGGACCACTGAAGCTTTCTTT. It is translated as CSVASGWTTEAFF.

This clonotype was counted at least ten times. The V gene is TRBV19, the J gene TRBJ2-7; 7 bases map to TRBD1. J lost 6 bases, V lost 8 bases, and 13 bases had no gene match. Germline V gene data show CDR1 as LNHDA and CDR2 as SQIVND (reference sequence). CDR3 length equals 14 residues. CDR3 bases: TGTGCCAGTGCCGCGACAGGGAAGGTTTCCGAGCAGTACTTC. This translates into CASAATGKVSEQYF. The whole variable domain, filled in from reference TRBV19 and TRBJ2-7, reads DGGITQSPKYLFRKEGQNVTLSCEQNLNHDAMYWYRQDPGQGLRLIYYSQIVNDFQKGDIAEGYSVSREKKESFPLTVTSAQKNPTAFYLCASAATGKVSEQYFGPGTRLTVT.

Comment on this clonotype: One base away lies a much larger clone, so this may be a sequencing read error. The rearrangement links TRBV30 to TRBJ1-1, with no clear D. The length of the CDR3 is 13 residues. Per the germline V gene, CDR1 is GTSNPN and CDR2 is SVGIG (reference sequence). The V and J ends lost 5 bases and 1 base respectively, with 11 bases between them. CDR3 region: CAWAGRQNTEAFF. CDR3 DNA: TGTGCCTGGGCCGGGCGGCAGAACACTGAAGCTTTCTTT.

A few counts support this clonotype. The genes are TRBV10-3 and TRBJ2-5; D possibly corresponds to TRBD1 (8 bases). CDR3 length: 14 amino acids. Trimming pared 6 bases from V and 5 bases from J, leaving 16 bases between. Germline CDR1 is ENHRY and CDR2 is SYGVKD. CDR3 sequence: CAISQTGEGETQYF. CDR3 bases: TGTGCCATCAGCCAGACAGGGGAGGGGGAGACCCAGTACTTC.

The gene calls are TRBV7-2 and TRBJ1-5; D unresolved. This CDR3 is 16 amino acids long. Trimming stripped 0 bases from V and 1 base from J, with 10 bases between. Germline loops: CDR1 SGHTA, CDR2 FQGNSA. The CDR3 DNA sequence: TGTGCCAGCAGCTTAGCGCGTGGGTCCAGCAATCAGCCCCAGCATTTT. This codes for CASSLARGSSNQPQHF.

This clonotype occurred many times. The J gene is TRBJ1-6, the V gene TRBV19; the D is unclear. CDR3 size: 15 residues. Germline assignment: CDR1 LNHDA and CDR2 SQIVND (reference sequence). Trimming took 5 bases from V and 11 from J, leaving 19 bases between them. The chain's CDR3 is CASSVQDGTPPPLHF. As DNA, the CDR3 is TGTGCCAGTAGTGTTCAGGATGGAACTCCCCCACCCCTCCACTTT.

This clonotype was detected ten times or more. V usage is TRBV20-1 and J usage is TRBJ1-1; 7 bases are shared with TRBD1. The trim removed 0 bases at V and 4 bases at J, leaving 5 bases unmatched. Germline CDR1 reads DFQATT; CDR2 reads SNEGSKA (reference sequence). The CDR3 has 14 amino acids. CDR3 sequence: CSARDPRGGTEAFF. As DNA, the CDR3 is TGCAGTGCTAGAGATCCCAGGGGGGGCACTGAAGCTTTCTTT.

This clonotype was counted a few times. The chain has TRBV24-1 and TRBJ2-1; the D is unclear. CDR3 length: 11 residues. Per germline, CDR1 KGHDR and CDR2 SFDVKD. V lost 7 bases to trimming and J lost 8 bases, with 8 bases between them. CDR3 residues: CATSAGYEQFF. The CDR3 DNA is TGTGCCACCAGCGCTGGGTATGAGCAGTTCTTC.

The genes are TRBV25-1 and TRBJ2-1, with D maybe TRBD1 (6 bases). Germline assignment: CDR1 MGHDK and CDR2 SYGVNS. V dropped 3 bases and J dropped 1 base, with 7 bases sitting between them. The length of the CDR3 is 14 residues. CDR3 DNA sequence: TGTGCCAGCAGTGATGACAGGTCCTACAATGAGCAGTTCTTC. Translating it yields CASSDDRSYNEQFF.

This clonotype showed up many times. The V gene is TRBV24-1, the J gene TRBJ2-2, with a weak D call TRBD1 (6 bases). From germline, CDR1 is KGHDR and CDR2 SFDVKD. CDR3 length: 19 residues. V shed 0 bases and J shed 0 bases, with 16 bases lying between them. CDR3 residues: CATSDLPSTGTSNTGELFF. Written as DNA, the CDR3 is TGTGCCACCAGTGATTTGCCGTCCACCGGGACATCGAACACCGGGGAGCTGTTTTTT.

The chain carries TRBV30 and TRBJ1-4; D is ambiguous. The CDR3 contains 15 residues. The germline V and J ends were trimmed by 2 bases and 7 bases, with 17 bases remaining between them. Germline V gene lookup returns CDR1 GTSNPN and CDR2 SVGIG (reference sequence). The CDR3 sequence: CAWSTRQQFPEKLFF. DNA for the CDR3: TGTGCCTGGAGTACAAGACAACAATTCCCTGAAAAACTGTTTTTT.

The chain couples TRBV6-1 to TRBJ2-7; TRBD2 matches 7 bases. The germline gives CDR1 MNHNS, CDR2 SASEGT. V gave up 9 bases and J gave up 0 bases; unmatched junction bases: 11. This CDR3 has 15 residues. Here the CDR3 DNA reads TGTGCCAGGTGGGGGGGGGAGAGGATCTCCTACGAGCAGTACTTC. This translates into CARWGGERISYEQYF.

This clonotype came up once. The J gene is TRBJ2-5, the V gene TRBV6-5; tentative D call: TRBD2 (6 bases). V lost 2 bases to trimming and J lost 7 bases, with 14 bases between them. Germline CDR1 reads MNHEY; CDR2 reads SVGAGI. The CDR3 contains 14 residues. CDR3 region: CASSYPGVGGTQYF. The CDR3 DNA sequence: TGTGCCAGCAGTTACCCGGGGGTAGGAGGGACCCAGTACTTC.

Concerning this clonotype: One end of the junction fails to match germline, which may point to a read error. In DNA form, the CDR3 reads TGTGCCAGCATGAGGGACTGGGTGGGTCACGAGCATTACTTC. It yields the protein CASMRDWVGHEHYF. V usage is TRBV2 and J usage is TRBJ2-7; TRBD2 might be the D (6 bases). Germline V gives CDR1 SNHLY, CDR2 FYNNEI. CDR3 length equals 14 residues.

This rearrangement joins TRBV7-9 to TRBJ2-3; tentatively, D is TRBD2 (5 bases). CDR1 SEHNR and CDR2 FQNEAQ come from the germline V gene (reference sequence). This CDR3 has 13 amino acids. With 8 bases removed from V and 5 bases from J, the gap between germline ends came to 14 bases. The chain's CDR3 is CASGASGGDTQYF. CDR3 sequence (DNA): TGTGCCAGCGGCGCCTCAGGAGGAGATACGCAGTATTTT.

This clonotype was seen a few times. A much bigger clone sits one base away, suggesting this may be a read error. The rearrangement uses TRBV20-1 and TRBJ2-1; 8 nucleotides match TRBD2. The CDR3 runs 13 residues. Germline values: CDR1 DFQATT, CDR2 SNEGSKA (reference sequence). The CDR3 sequence is CSASSGGYNERFF. The CDR3, as DNA: TGCAGTGCTAGCAGCGGGGGATACAATGAGCGGTTCTTC.

The chain carries TRBV5-4 and TRBJ2-2; D unresolved. This CDR3 has 13 amino acids. The V end was cut by 0 bases, the J end by 3 bases, with 3 bases between. CDR1 is SGHNT and CDR2 is YYREEE in the germline V gene (reference sequence). The CDR3 bases are TGTGCCAGCAGCTTGGATCACACCGGGGAGCTGTTTTTT. This sequence encodes CASSLDHTGELFF.

This clonotype was seen many times. This chain uses TRBV6-1 with TRBJ2-5; a weak D match, TRBD2 (6 bases). Per germline, CDR1 MNHNS and CDR2 SASEGT. The CDR3 runs 14 residues. V shed 8 bases and J shed 5 bases, with 18 bases lying between them. CDR3 amino acids: CASRLPLAVETQYF. For the CDR3, the DNA is TGTGCCAGCCGCCTGCCACTAGCTGTTGAGACCCAGTACTTC.

In its sample, this clonotype was seen a few times. This chain links TRBV11-3 with TRBJ2-2, with D perhaps matching TRBD2 (6 bases). The germline V and J ends were trimmed by 10 bases and 1 base, with 13 bases remaining between them. Germline CDR1 and CDR2: SGHNT and YENEEA. The CDR3 is 14 residues long. CDR3 residues: CATRGSGNTGELFF. The CDR3 nucleotides are TGTGCCACCCGCGGTAGCGGGAACACCGGGGAGCTGTTTTTT.

Many counts were recorded for this clonotype. The chain joins TRBV4-1 to TRBJ1-5; D ambiguous. The CDR3 extends over 13 amino acids. Germline-derived CDR1 and CDR2 are MGHRA and YSYEKL. V shed 5 bases and J shed 5 bases, with 10 bases lying between them. CDR3: CASSKLGDQPQHF. For the CDR3, the DNA is TGCGCCAGCAGCAAACTGGGAGATCAGCCCCAGCATTTT.

In this sample, this clonotype turned up many times. Written as DNA, the CDR3 is TGCAGTGCAGCGGGCCACAGCTCCTACGAGCAGTACTTC. Protein: CSAAGHSSYEQYF. The chain uses TRBV20-1 and TRBJ2-7; possibly TRBD2 for D (6 bases). This CDR3 has 13 residues. Trimming took off 6 bases at V and 0 bases at J, with 12 bases between the two ends. The germline gives CDR1 DFQATT, CDR2 SNEGSKA (reference sequence).